This T cell receptor beta chain derives from a study of breast tumors, draining lymph nodes, adjacent tissues. Study-wide points: Tumor repertoires ranked between lymph nodes and nontumor tissue in diversity, with V and J gene preferences. Compared with basal-like, luminal-like tumors shared significantly more repertoire with nontumor tissue.

TCRdb re-derived calls from the multiplex PCR reads in MiXCR, one entry per CDR3 protein. The sample shows around 290,000 distinct CDR3 sequences, over 25% of them seen only once. As concerns this clonotype: What it binds is not known. Its ends do not fully match the called genes, so a read error is possible.

Axillary draining lymph nodes of breast cancer patients supplied the node samples. The receptor's source is a female donor with breast cancer. Some clones in this sample may be carry-over from other donors' samples. Sequencing used axillary lymph node tissue.

CDR3 region: CASSVGQSAYEQSF. The CDR3 DNA reads as TGTGCCAGCAGCGTAGGCCAGTCGGCCTACGAGCAGTCCTTC. The V and J genes are TRBV9 and TRBJ2-7; D gene ambiguous. In germline, CDR1 is SGDLS, CDR2 YYNGEE. The CDR3 has 14 residues.